This T cell receptor (beta chain) was observed in a study of T cell repertoires in cytomegalovirus infection. Across the whole study: A matching HLA type, together with CMV infection, was signaled by public TCR beta signatures.

Study observations and caveats: The study found HLA-C-restricted CMV-specific TCR beta clonotypes dominating the ex vivo response. Totalled public TCR beta family frequency picked out people who carried CMV plus the relevant HLA.

The CDR3 loop spans 16 amino acids. Germline lookup yields CDR1 SGHDT and CDR2 YYEEEE. V lost 0 bases and J lost 0, with 13 bases in between. In its sample, this clonotype was seen many times. Its target is unknown. MiXCR, applied by TCRdb to the reads, yields one record per CDR3 protein. The sample records 200,000 to 250,000 distinct CDR3 sequences, approximately 22% being singletons. This TCR came from a human donor in good health (CMV status not recorded). Some clones in this sample may be carry-over from other donors' samples. Sequenced input: CD8+ T cells from PBMCs. The gene calls are TRBV5-6 and TRBJ2-7; possibly TRBD1 or TRBD2 for D (6 bases each). CDR3 bases: TGTGCCAGCAGCTTGGAGGCCAGGGGAGGCTCCTACGAGCAGTACTTC. Protein sequence: CASSLEARGGSYEQYF. Looking up the rest from reference TRBV5-6 and TRBJ2-7 gives the full variable domain: DAGVTQSPTHLIKTRGQQVTLRCSPKSGHDTVSWYQQALGQGPQFIFQYYEEEERQRGNFPDRFSGHQFPNYSSELNVNALLLGDSALYLCASSLEARGGSYEQYFGPGTRLTVT.